This T cell receptor beta chain is drawn from a study of post-analysis software for immune sequencing data. General study findings and limits: Five TRBV segments (TRBV5-6, TRBV5-1 and TRBV20-1 among them) occurred more frequently in patients than in controls.

As to this clonotype: The antigen is not known.

cDNA libraries for TCR beta contained unique molecular identifiers. The T cell input of roughly 0.9 to 11 million gave around 540,000 cDNA molecules. A single record per CDR3 protein comes from TCRdb applying MiXCR to the PCR reads. The profile covers some 260,000 distinct CDR3 sequences, with 35% to 45% appearing a single time and under 5% taken by the ten largest. The V and J ends lost 6 bases and 0 bases respectively, with 13 bases between them. This CDR3 contains 15 residues. Sequenced material: blood. The receptor was derived from a girl aged 5 to 17 with multiple sclerosis. The chain uses TRBV12-3 or TRBV12-4 and TRBJ2-3; D ambiguous. The CDR3 reads CASRLQRASTDTQYF. CDR3 DNA: TGTGCCAGCAGACTACAAAGAGCTAGCACAGATACGCAGTATTTT.